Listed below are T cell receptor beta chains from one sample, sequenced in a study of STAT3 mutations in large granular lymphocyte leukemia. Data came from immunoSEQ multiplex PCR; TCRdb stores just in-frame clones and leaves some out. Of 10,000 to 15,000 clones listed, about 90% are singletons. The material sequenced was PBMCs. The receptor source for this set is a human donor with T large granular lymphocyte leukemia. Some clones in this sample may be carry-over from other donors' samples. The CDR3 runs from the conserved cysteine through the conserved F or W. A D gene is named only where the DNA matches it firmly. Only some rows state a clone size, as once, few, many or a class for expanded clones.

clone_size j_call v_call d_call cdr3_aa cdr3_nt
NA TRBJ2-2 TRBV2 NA CASKGDFNTGELFF TGTGCCAGCAAAGGGGACTTCAACACCGGGGAGCTGTTTTTT
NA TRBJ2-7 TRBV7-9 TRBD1 CASSYGQGVSEQYF TGTGCCAGCAGCTATGGACAGGGAGTTAGCGAGCAGTACTTC
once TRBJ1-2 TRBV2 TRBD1 CASRPGQGFDGYTF TGTGCCAGCAGGCCGGGACAGGGTTTTGATGGCTACACCTTC
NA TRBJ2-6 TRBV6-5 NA CASSYVLSSGANVLTF TGTGCCAGCAGTTACGTCCTAAGCTCTGGGGCCAACGTCCTGACTTTC
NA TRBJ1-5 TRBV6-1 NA CASSGGGRGQPQHF TGTGCCAGCAGTGGGGGGGGGCGCGGTCAGCCCCAGCATTTT
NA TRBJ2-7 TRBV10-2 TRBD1 CASNPGQGRKSKSYEQYF TGCGCCAGCAATCCGGGACAGGGGAGGAAATCCAAGTCCTACGAGCAGTACTTC
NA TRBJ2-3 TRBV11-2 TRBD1 CASSPYPDRRSSTDTQYF TGTGCCAGCAGCCCCTACCCGGACAGGCGTTCTAGCACAGATACGCAGTATTTT
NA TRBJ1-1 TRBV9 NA CASSVGPSMNTEAFF TGTGCCAGCAGCGTAGGTCCGAGCATGAACACTGAAGCTTTCTTT
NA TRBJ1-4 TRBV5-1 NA CASSLSPGDEKLFF TGCGCCAGCAGCCTGTCGCCCGGGGATGAAAAACTGTTTTTT
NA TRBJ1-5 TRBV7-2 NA CASSLAGGATEYNQPQHF TGTGCCAGCAGCTTAGCGGGCGGAGCCACCGAATACAATCAGCCCCAGCATTTT
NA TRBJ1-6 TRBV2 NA CASSVGGSNSPLHF TGTGCCAGCAGTGTAGGGGGGAGTAATTCACCCCTCCACTTT
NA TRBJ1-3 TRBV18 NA CASSFQGDAGNTIYF TGTGCCAGCTCATTCCAGGGTGACGCTGGAAACACCATATATTTT
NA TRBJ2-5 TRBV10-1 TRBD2 CASSELAGGQETQYF TGCGCCAGCAGTGAGTTAGCGGGGGGCCAAGAGACCCAGTACTTC
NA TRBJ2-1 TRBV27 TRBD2 CASSQGLAGVNEQFF TGTGCCAGCAGTCAGGGACTAGCGGGGGTAAATGAGCAGTTCTTC
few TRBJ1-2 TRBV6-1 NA CASSATINYGYTF TGTGCCAGCAGTGCGACTATCAACTATGGCTACACCTTC
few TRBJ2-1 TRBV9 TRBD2 CASSSRTSGTRNEQFF TGTGCCAGCAGCTCCCGGACTAGCGGGACCCGCAATGAGCAGTTCTTC
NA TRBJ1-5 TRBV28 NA CASRPAGARGQPQHF TGTGCCAGCCGCCCGGCGGGGGCGCGGGGTCAGCCCCAGCATTTT